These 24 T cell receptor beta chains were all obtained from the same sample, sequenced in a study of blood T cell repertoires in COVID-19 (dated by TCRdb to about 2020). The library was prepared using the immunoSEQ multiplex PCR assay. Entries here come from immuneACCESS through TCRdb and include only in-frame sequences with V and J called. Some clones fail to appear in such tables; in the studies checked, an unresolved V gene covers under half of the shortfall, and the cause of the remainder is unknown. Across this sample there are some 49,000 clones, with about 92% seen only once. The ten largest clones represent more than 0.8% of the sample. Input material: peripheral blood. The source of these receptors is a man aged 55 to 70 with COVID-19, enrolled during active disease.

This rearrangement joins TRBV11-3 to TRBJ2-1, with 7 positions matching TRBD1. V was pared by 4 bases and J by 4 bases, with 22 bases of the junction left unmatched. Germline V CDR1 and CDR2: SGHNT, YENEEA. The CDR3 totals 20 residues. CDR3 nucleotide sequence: TGTGCCAGCAGCTGGGGGACAGCCGCCCTTTACTTCGGACCTTACAATGAGCAGTTCTTC. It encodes CASSWGTAALYFGPYNEQFF.

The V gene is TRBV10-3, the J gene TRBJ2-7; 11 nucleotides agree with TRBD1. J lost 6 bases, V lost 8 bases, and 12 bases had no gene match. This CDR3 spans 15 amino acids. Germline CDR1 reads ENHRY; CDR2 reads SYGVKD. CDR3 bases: TGTGCCATCGGGGCCGGGACAGGGGGGACCTTCGAGCAGTACTTC. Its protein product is CAIGAGTGGTFEQYF.

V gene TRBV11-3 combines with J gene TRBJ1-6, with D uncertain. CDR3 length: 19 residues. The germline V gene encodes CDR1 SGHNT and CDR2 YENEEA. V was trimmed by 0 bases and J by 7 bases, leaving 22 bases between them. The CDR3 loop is CASSLDPGSPPGRNSPLHF. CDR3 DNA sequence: TGTGCCAGCAGCTTAGATCCGGGTTCCCCTCCGGGGAGGAATTCACCCCTCCACTTT.

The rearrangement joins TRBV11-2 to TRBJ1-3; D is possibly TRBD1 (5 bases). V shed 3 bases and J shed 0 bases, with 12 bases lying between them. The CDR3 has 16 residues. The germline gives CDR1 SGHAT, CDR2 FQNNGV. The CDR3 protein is CASSFDSPHSGNTIYF. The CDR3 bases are TGTGCCAGCAGCTTCGACAGCCCACACTCTGGAAACACCATATATTTT.

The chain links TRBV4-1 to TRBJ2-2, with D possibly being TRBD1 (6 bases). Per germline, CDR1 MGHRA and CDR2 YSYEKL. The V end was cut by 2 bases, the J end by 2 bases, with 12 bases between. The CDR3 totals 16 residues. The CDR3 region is CASSQFTGSNTGELFF. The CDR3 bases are TGCGCCAGCAGCCAATTCACAGGGTCAAACACCGGGGAGCTGTTTTTT.

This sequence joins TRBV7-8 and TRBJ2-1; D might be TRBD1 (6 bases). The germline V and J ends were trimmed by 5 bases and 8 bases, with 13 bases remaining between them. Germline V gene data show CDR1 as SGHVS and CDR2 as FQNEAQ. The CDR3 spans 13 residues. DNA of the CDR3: TGTGCCAGCAGCCTAGGGGGAGTCCATGAGCAGTTCTTC. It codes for CASSLGGVHEQFF.

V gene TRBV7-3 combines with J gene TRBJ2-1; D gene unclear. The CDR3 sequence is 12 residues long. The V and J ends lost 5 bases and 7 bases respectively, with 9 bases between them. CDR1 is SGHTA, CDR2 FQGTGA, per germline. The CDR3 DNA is TGTGCCAGCAGCAACCAGGATAATGAGCAGTTCTTC. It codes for CASSNQDNEQFF.

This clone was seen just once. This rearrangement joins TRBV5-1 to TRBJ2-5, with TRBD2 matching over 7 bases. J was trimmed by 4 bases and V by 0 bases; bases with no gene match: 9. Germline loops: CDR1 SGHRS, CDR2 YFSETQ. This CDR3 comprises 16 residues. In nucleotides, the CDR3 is TGCGCCAGCAGCTTGGCCATTGGGGCTAGCGGAGAGACCCAGTACTTC. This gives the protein CASSLAIGASGETQYF.

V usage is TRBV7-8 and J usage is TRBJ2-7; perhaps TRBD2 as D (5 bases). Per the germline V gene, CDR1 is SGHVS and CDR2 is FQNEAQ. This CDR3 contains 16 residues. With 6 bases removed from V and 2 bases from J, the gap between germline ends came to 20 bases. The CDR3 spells CASSPRGPKNAYEQYF. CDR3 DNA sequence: TGTGCCAGCAGTCCGCGAGGGCCGAAGAACGCCTACGAGCAGTACTTC.

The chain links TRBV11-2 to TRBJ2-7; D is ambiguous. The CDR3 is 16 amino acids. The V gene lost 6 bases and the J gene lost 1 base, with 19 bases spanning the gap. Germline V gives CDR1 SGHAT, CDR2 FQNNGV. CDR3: CASSRFQSDGSYEQYF. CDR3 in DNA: TGTGCCAGCAGTCGTTTTCAGAGCGACGGTTCCTACGAGCAGTACTTC.

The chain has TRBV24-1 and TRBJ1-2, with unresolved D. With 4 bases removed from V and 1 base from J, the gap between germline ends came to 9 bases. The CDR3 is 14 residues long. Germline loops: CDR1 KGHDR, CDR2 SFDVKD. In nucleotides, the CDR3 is TGTGCCACCAGTGAGACAACCGGTAACTATGGCTACACCTTC. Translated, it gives CATSETTGNYGYTF.

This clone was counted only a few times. CDR3 sequence: CASKASGRGYEQYF. The DNA of the CDR3 is TGTGCCAGCAAAGCTAGCGGGAGGGGCTACGAGCAGTACTTC. The V and J genes are TRBV2 and TRBJ2-7; 12 nucleotides line up with TRBD2. CDR1 is SNHLY and CDR2 is FYNNEI in the germline V gene. J was trimmed by 3 bases and V by 7 bases; bases with no gene match: 4. The CDR3 loop spans 14 amino acids.

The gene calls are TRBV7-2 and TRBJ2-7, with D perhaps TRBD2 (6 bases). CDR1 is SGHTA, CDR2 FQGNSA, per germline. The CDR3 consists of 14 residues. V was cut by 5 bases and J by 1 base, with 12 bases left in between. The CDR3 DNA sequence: TGTGCCAGCAGCGACGGAGGGATATCCTACGAGCAGTACTTC. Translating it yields CASSDGGISYEQYF.

As DNA, the CDR3 is TGTGCTAGTGGTTTGGCCCCTTTTACGGGAGGCTACAATGAGCAGTTCTTC. As protein: CASGLAPFTGGYNEQFF. The gene calls are TRBV12-5 and TRBJ2-1; TRBD2 matches 7 bases. CDR1 LGHNT and CDR2 FRNRAP come from the germline V gene. Losses at the gene ends were 1 base for V and 3 bases for J; bases not matched to a gene: 9. The CDR3 has 17 residues.

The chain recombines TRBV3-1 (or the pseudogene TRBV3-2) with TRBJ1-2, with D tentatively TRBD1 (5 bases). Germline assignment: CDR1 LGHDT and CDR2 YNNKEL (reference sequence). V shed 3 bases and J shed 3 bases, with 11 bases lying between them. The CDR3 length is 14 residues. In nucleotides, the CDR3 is TGTGCCAGCAGCCAGACCAGGGTTGACTATGGCTACACCTTC. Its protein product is CASSQTRVDYGYTF.

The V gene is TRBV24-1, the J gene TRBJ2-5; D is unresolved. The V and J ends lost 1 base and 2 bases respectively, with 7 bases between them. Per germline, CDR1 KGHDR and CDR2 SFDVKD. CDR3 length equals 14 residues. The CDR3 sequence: CATSDFQKQETQYF. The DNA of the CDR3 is TGTGCCACCAGTGATTTCCAGAAACAAGAGACCCAGTACTTC.

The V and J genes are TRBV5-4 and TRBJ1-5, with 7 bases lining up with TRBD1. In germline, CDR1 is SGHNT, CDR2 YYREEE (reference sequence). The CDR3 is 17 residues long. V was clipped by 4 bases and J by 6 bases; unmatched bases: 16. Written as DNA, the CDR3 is TGTGCCAGCAGCGTGACAACCCAGACAGGGCTCGGTCAGCCCCAGCATTTT. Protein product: CASSVTTQTGLGQPQHF.

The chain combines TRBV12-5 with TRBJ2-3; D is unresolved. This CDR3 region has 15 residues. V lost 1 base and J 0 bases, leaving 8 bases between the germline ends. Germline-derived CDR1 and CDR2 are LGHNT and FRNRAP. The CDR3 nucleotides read TGTGCTAGTGGTTTGGGGGCAGCTAGCACAGATACGCAGTATTTT. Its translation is CASGLGAASTDTQYF.

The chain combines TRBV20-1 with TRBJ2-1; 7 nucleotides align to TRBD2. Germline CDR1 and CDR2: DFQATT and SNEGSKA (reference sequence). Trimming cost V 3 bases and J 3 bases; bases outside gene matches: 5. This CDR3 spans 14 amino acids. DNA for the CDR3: TGCAGTGCTAGTATCGCTAGCGGCTACAATGAGCAGTTCTTC. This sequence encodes CSASIASGYNEQFF.

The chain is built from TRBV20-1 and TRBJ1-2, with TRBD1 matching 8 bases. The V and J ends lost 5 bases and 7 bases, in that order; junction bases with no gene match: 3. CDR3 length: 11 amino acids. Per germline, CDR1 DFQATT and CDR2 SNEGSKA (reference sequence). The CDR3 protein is CSAGDRRGYTF. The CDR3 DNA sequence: TGCAGTGCTGGGGACAGGCGTGGCTACACCTTC.

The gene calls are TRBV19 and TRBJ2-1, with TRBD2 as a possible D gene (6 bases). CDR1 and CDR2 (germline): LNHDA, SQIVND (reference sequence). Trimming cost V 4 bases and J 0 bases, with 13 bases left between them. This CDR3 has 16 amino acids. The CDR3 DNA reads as TGTGCCAGTAGTAACGGACTATTGAGCTCCTACAATGAGCAGTTCTTC. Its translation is CASSNGLLSSYNEQFF. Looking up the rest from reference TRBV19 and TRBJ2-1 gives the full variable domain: DGGITQSPKYLFRKEGQNVTLSCEQNLNHDAMYWYRQDPGQGLRLIYYSQIVNDFQKGDIAEGYSVSREKKESFPLTVTSAQKNPTAFYLCASSNGLLSSYNEQFFGPGTRLTVL.

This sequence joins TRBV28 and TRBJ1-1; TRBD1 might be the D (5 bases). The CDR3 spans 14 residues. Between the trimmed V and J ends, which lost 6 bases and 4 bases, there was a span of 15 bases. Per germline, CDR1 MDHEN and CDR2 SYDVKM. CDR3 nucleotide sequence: TGTGCCAGCAGCGCCTCGTGGGGCCCCACTGAAGCTTTCTTT. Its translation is CASSASWGPTEAFF.

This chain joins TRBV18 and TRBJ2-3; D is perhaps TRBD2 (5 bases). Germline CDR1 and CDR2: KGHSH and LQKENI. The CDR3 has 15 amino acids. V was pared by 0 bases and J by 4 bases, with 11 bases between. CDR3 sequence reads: CASSPPAGGSDTQYF. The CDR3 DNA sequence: TGTGCCAGCTCACCACCGGCGGGCGGATCAGATACGCAGTATTTT.

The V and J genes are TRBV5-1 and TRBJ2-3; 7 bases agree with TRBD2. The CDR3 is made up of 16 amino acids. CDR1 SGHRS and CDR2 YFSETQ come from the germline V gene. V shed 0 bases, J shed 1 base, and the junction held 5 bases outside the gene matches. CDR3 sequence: CASSLVPGGRTDTQYF. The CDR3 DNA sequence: TGCGCCAGCAGCTTGGTTCCGGGGGGACGCACAGATACGCAGTATTTT.